This T cell receptor (beta chain) was identified during a study of blood T cell repertoires in COVID-19. At the level of the study: Acute and convalescent COVID-19 samples came from the United States, Italy and Spain. Sources were T cells, B-cell-depleted T cells, or PBMCs; the material itself was cDNA or gDNA.

Seattle patient enrollment occurred during active infection, with longitudinal follow-up thereafter. The authors' processing: Estimation of nucleated cell counts was performed using reference gene primer amplification. Sequencing used immunoSEQ multiplex PCR; TCRdb keeps in-frame clones, though not all of them. That table gives V, J and clone size, and the DNA gave D and trimming. The table includes under 20,000 clones, approximately 80% detected once. The CDR3 has 16 amino acids. CDR1 is GTSNPN, CDR2 SVGIG, per germline (reference sequence). V lost 0 bases to trimming and J lost 0 bases; unmatched junction nucleotides: 5.

Material for sequencing was peripheral blood. The source is an older man with COVID-19, enrolled during active disease. This chain uses TRBV30 with TRBJ1-3, with TRBD1 matching 7 bases. The CDR3 is CAWSVGTVTSGNTIYF. The CDR3 bases are TGTGCCTGGAGTGTAGGGACAGTCACCTCTGGAAACACCATATATTTT.